Following are 32 T cell receptor beta chains from one sample sequenced in a study of PD-1 blockade in mismatch repair-deficient tumors. The repertoire was sequenced with immunoSEQ multiplex PCR; TCRdb's copy has only in-frame clones and lacks some. Of under 95,000 clones in the sample, roughly 80% were seen once. The specimen was peripheral blood, collected 44 weeks after starting pembrolizumab. These TCRs come from an adult with mismatch repair-deficient cancer.

The chain links TRBV30 to TRBJ1-1; 10 nucleotides line up with TRBD1. The CDR3 is 14 amino acids. The ends lost 4 bases at V and 5 bases at J; junction bases unmatched: 7. The V gene's germline CDR1 is GTSNPN and CDR2 SVGIG (reference sequence). CDR3 residues: CAWIGRTGGTEAFF. CDR3 DNA: TGTGCCTGGATAGGTCGGACAGGGGGAACTGAAGCTTTCTTT.

The chain links TRBV12-5 to TRBJ2-3; 10 positions match TRBD2. Germline-derived CDR1 and CDR2 are LGHNT and FRNRAP. The CDR3 covers 18 residues. The junction had 6 bases not matched to a gene; V was cut back by 0 bases and J by 0 bases. In DNA, the CDR3 is TGTGCTAGTGGTTTGGTATTTGAGACTAGCGGGAGCACAGATACGCAGTATTTT. It yields the protein CASGLVFETSGSTDTQYF. The variable domain in full, completed from reference TRBV12-5 and TRBJ2-3, reads DARVTQTPRHKVTEMGQEVTMRCQPILGHNTVFWYRQTMMQGLELLAYFRNRAPLDDSGMPKDRFSAEMPDATLATLKIQPSEPRDSAVYFCASGLVFETSGSTDTQYFGPGTRLTVL.

The gene calls are TRBV30 and TRBJ2-6, with no clear D. The germline V gene encodes CDR1 GTSNPN and CDR2 SVGIG (reference sequence). This CDR3 contains 13 residues. V was pared by 4 bases and J by 0 bases, with 4 bases between. CDR3 in DNA: TGTGCCTGGATGGTCTCTGGGGCCAACGTCCTGACTTTC. Translation: CAWMVSGANVLTF.

V usage is TRBV2 and J usage is TRBJ1-2; 10 bases map to TRBD1. The CDR3 sequence is 15 residues long. V dropped 7 bases and J dropped 6; count of bases not matched to a gene: 11. In germline, CDR1 is SNHLY, CDR2 FYNNEI. CDR3 protein: CASTPGQGRRDGYTF. CDR3 DNA sequence: TGTGCCAGCACCCCGGGACAGGGGCGAAGGGATGGCTACACCTTC.

The gene calls are TRBV10-1 and TRBJ2-1; the D is unclear. Germline V CDR1 and CDR2: WNHNN, SYGVQD (reference sequence). This CDR3 is built from 14 residues. V shed 0 bases and J shed 6 bases, with 9 bases lying between them. The CDR3 DNA follows: TGCGCCAGCAGTGAGTCTGGGGATGTCAATGAGCAGTTCTTC. The encoded protein is CASSESGDVNEQFF.

The chain employs TRBV6-5 and TRBJ2-7; 12 nucleotides agree with TRBD2. The germline CDR1 and CDR2 sequences are MNHEY and SVGAGI. The CDR3 has 14 amino acids. V was pared by 5 bases and J by 7 bases, with 6 bases of the junction left unmatched. This chain's CDR3 is CASSPSGRVAEQYF. The CDR3 nucleotides read TGTGCCAGCAGTCCTAGCGGGAGGGTTGCGGAGCAGTACTTC.

The CDR3 here is CASSDLLAKNIQYF. CDR3 sequence (DNA): TGTGCCAGCAGTGATTTACTAGCCAAAAACATTCAGTACTTC. This rearrangement joins TRBV6-1 to TRBJ2-4; D is undetermined. Germline lookup yields CDR1 MNHNS and CDR2 SASEGT. Trimming pared 3 bases from V and 0 bases from J, leaving 6 bases between. CDR3 length: 14 amino acids.

The chain uses TRBV7-2 and TRBJ2-3; D gene ambiguous. The V gene lost 1 base and the J gene lost 1 base, with 12 bases spanning the gap. Germline lookup yields CDR1 SGHTA and CDR2 FQGNSA. This CDR3 is 16 amino acids long. The CDR3 bases are TGTGCCAGCAGCTTAGTAGGGCACGGAGGCACAGATACGCAGTATTTT. It specifies CASSLVGHGGTDTQYF.

The chain is built from TRBV30 and TRBJ2-3; D may match TRBD1 or TRBD2 (5 bases each). The germline V and J ends were trimmed by 1 base and 1 base, with 15 bases remaining between them. The CDR3 spans 16 residues. Looked up from germline, CDR1 is GTSNPN and CDR2 is SVGIG (reference sequence). CDR3 DNA sequence: TGTGCCTGGAGTGCCTTGGGGGTCGGGGGCACAGATACGCAGTATTTT. Protein sequence: CAWSALGVGGTDTQYF.

In the case of this clone: Other nucleotide sequences in the sample specify the same CDR3. This chain uses TRBV7-3 with TRBJ2-5; 8 positions agree with TRBD1. With V trimmed by 5 bases and J by 1 base, 6 bases remained unmatched. CDR1 and CDR2 from the germline V gene are SGHTA and FQGTGA. The CDR3 totals 15 residues. The CDR3 sequence: CASSPGTGPQETQYF. CDR3 nucleotides: TGTGCCAGCAGCCCCGGGACAGGACCCCAAGAGACCCAGTACTTC. The whole variable domain, filled in from reference TRBV7-3 and TRBJ2-5, reads GAGVSQTPSNKVTEKGKYVELRCDPISGHTALYWYRQSLGQGPEFLIYFQGTGAADDSGLPNDRFFAVRPEGSVSTLKIQRTERGDSAVYLCASSPGTGPQETQYFGPGTRLLVL.

J is TRBJ2-3 and V is TRBV2; possibly TRBD1 or TRBD2 for D (5 bases each). The CDR3 length is 15 residues. V was clipped by 4 bases and J by 4 bases, with 15 bases between them. Germline V gene lookup returns CDR1 SNHLY and CDR2 FYNNEI. This CDR3 is CASSGVGRGADTQYF. The CDR3 DNA reads as TGTGCCAGCAGTGGGGTGGGAAGAGGGGCAGATACGCAGTATTTT.

This clone was observed once. The chain combines TRBV7-9 with TRBJ2-1; the D is unclear. CDR1 is SEHNR, CDR2 FQNEAQ, per germline (reference sequence). V gave up 6 bases and J gave up 6 bases, with 6 bases separating them. The CDR3 is 11 amino acids. CDR3 in DNA: TGTGCCAGCAGGAACGTCAATGAGCAGTTCTTC. This translates into CASRNVNEQFF.

This clone was counted a few times. V is TRBV6-5 and J is TRBJ2-7; D tentatively reads TRBD1 or TRBD2 (5 bases each). Trimming cost V 7 bases and J 4 bases, with 14 bases left between them. The length of the CDR3 is 13 residues. The germline V gene has CDR1 MNHEY and CDR2 SVGAGI. CDR3 DNA: TGTGCCAGCATGGGACGCCAGTCGTACGAGCAGTACTTC. This translates into CASMGRQSYEQYF.

The chain uses TRBV27 and TRBJ1-2; no clear D. With 2 bases removed from V and 4 bases from J, the gap between germline ends came to 11 bases. CDR3 size: 14 residues. CDR1 is MNHEY, CDR2 SMNVEV, per germline (reference sequence). The CDR3 coding sequence is TGTGCCAGCAGTTTAAAAGTTGGTTTCTATGGCTACACCTTC. Its translation is CASSLKVGFYGYTF.

The V gene is TRBV30, the J gene TRBJ1-1; D is unclear. The CDR3 runs 12 residues. V was cut by 0 bases and J by 2 bases, with 4 bases left in between. Looked up from germline, CDR1 is GTSNPN and CDR2 is SVGIG (reference sequence). CDR3 bases: TGTGCCTGGAGTGTAGGTAACACTGAAGCTTTCTTT. This codes for CAWSVGNTEAFF.

The chain joins TRBV6-5 to TRBJ1-4; TRBD1 matches 9 bases. V dropped 11 bases and J dropped 0; count of bases not matched to a gene: 7. The germline V gene has CDR1 MNHEY and CDR2 SVGAGI. The CDR3 length is 15 residues. In nucleotides, the CDR3 is TGTGCCTCTTCCGGGACAGGGACAACTAATGAAAAACTGTTTTTT. Its translation is CASSGTGTTNEKLFF.

CDR3 residues: CASSPQGDTEAFF. The CDR3 DNA follows: TGTGCCAGCTCACCACAGGGGGATACTGAAGCTTTCTTT. The V gene is TRBV18, the J gene TRBJ1-1, with TRBD1 as a possible D gene (6 bases). The CDR3 contains 13 residues. V lost 1 base and J lost 5, with 8 bases in between. Looked up from germline, CDR1 is KGHSH and CDR2 is LQKENI.

The chain carries TRBV19 and TRBJ2-5; D remains ambiguous. V dropped 3 bases and J dropped 7 bases, with 18 bases sitting between them. The CDR3 extends over 15 amino acids. Germline V CDR1 and CDR2: LNHDA, SQIVND (reference sequence). As DNA, the CDR3 is TGTGCCAGTAGTATTAGTAAGGGCTCCACGGGGACCCAGTACTTC. It translates to CASSISKGSTGTQYF.

The chain has TRBV6-5 and TRBJ1-4; D possibly corresponds to TRBD1 (6 bases). Germline CDR1 is MNHEY and CDR2 is SVGAGI. V dropped 5 bases and J dropped 8 bases, with 18 bases sitting between them. This CDR3 spans 15 amino acids. CDR3 nucleotides: TGTGCCAGCAGTCGTACAGGGTTACCCACCGAAAAACTGTTTTTT. Amino acids: CASSRTGLPTEKLFF.

V gene TRBV29-1 combines with J gene TRBJ2-5, with TRBD1 matching 7 bases. Germline V gene data show CDR1 as SQVTM and CDR2 as ANQGSEA. With 3 bases clipped from V and 5 bases from J, the junction kept 9 bases outside the gene matches. The CDR3 is 14 amino acids. The chain's CDR3 is CSVEWAGGQETQYF. The CDR3 DNA follows: TGCAGCGTTGAGTGGGCAGGGGGTCAGGAGACCCAGTACTTC.

V usage is TRBV6-5 and J usage is TRBJ2-7, with 10 bases matching TRBD2. Per germline, CDR1 MNHEY and CDR2 SVGAGI. CDR3 length: 15 amino acids. The V segment lost 7 bases and the J segment 1 base; nucleotides outside the gene matches: 7. CDR3 DNA: TGTGCCAGCAAGTTGAAACTAGCGGGATCCTACGAGCAGTACTTC. This sequence encodes CASKLKLAGSYEQYF.

The chain combines TRBV25-1 with TRBJ2-5; TRBD2 agrees at 14 bases. CDR3 length equals 16 residues. Looked up from germline, CDR1 is MGHDK and CDR2 is SYGVNS. V lost 3 bases, J lost 4 bases, and 4 bases stayed unmatched. The CDR3 reads CASSEGLAGVGETQYF. As DNA, the CDR3 is TGTGCCAGCAGTGAGGGACTAGCGGGAGTCGGAGAGACCCAGTACTTC.

The V and J genes are TRBV27 and TRBJ2-1; D is unresolved. Germline loops: CDR1 MNHEY, CDR2 SMNVEV (reference sequence). This CDR3 comprises 14 residues. The V gene lost 4 bases and the J gene lost 8 bases, with 15 bases spanning the gap. CDR3 nucleotide sequence: TGTGCCAGCAGTTCCTATACCATTATCGATGAGCAGTTCTTC. This sequence encodes CASSSYTIIDEQFF.

The CDR3 bases are TGCGCCAGCAGCCCATCCGGGGGCAGCTATGGCTACACCTTC. It encodes CASSPSGGSYGYTF. V usage is TRBV5-1 and J usage is TRBJ1-2; possibly TRBD1 for D (6 bases). The V end was cut by 4 bases, the J end by 4 bases, with 14 bases between. Germline CDR1 SGHRS, CDR2 YFSETQ. There are 14 residues in the CDR3.

The chain is built from TRBV7-3 and TRBJ1-1; D uncertain. The CDR3 contains 13 residues. V lost 5 bases, J lost 1 base, and 8 bases lay in between. Germline CDR1 reads SGHTA; CDR2 reads FQGTGA. CDR3 DNA sequence: TGTGCCAGCAGCGTGGCGGAGAACACTGAAGCTTTCTTT. Residues: CASSVAENTEAFF.

The chain couples TRBV6-5 to TRBJ1-2; 10 bases fit TRBD1. Germline V gene data show CDR1 as MNHEY and CDR2 as SVGAGI. The CDR3 has 14 residues. The trim removed 5 bases at V and 13 bases at J, leaving 13 bases unmatched. DNA of the CDR3: TGTGCCAGCAGTCCCCTGACAGGGGGCTTATTTAGCACCTTC. As protein: CASSPLTGGLFSTF.

V usage is TRBV4-3 and J usage is TRBJ2-1; 8 bases fit TRBD2. V lost 2 bases, J lost 12 bases, and 6 bases stayed unmatched. The CDR3 contains 13 residues. Germline CDR1 is LGHNA and CDR2 is YSLEER. The CDR3 loop reads CASSQTPGTRQFF. The CDR3 DNA is TGCGCCAGCAGCCAAACCCCTGGGACTAGGCAGTTCTTC.

This chain uses TRBV11-2 with TRBJ2-7; 11 nucleotides agree with TRBD1. With 0 bases clipped from V and 3 bases from J, the junction kept 1 base outside the gene matches. CDR1 is SGHAT, CDR2 FQNNGV, per germline. The CDR3 is 15 residues long. DNA for the CDR3: TGTGCCAGCAGCTTAGATGGGACAGGGGGCTACGAGCAGTACTTC. It yields the protein CASSLDGTGGYEQYF. Drawing the rest from reference TRBV11-2 and TRBJ2-7, the complete variable domain is EAGVAQSPRYKIIEKRQSVAFWCNPISGHATLYWYQQILGQGPKLLIQFQNNGVVDDSQLPKDRFSAERLKGVDSTLKIQPAKLEDSAVYLCASSLDGTGGYEQYFGPGTRLTVT.

The V and J genes are TRBV6-1 and TRBJ2-7, with D possibly matching TRBD2 (6 bases). Germline V gene lookup returns CDR1 MNHNS and CDR2 SASEGT. Deletions cut 5 bases from V and 3 bases from J, with 14 bases between. This CDR3 is 14 amino acids long. The DNA for the CDR3 is TGTGCCAGCAGTCCCTCCCACGGGGGCTACGAGCAGTACTTC. Protein product: CASSPSHGGYEQYF.

J is TRBJ1-4 and V is TRBV11-2; no clear D. Germline V gene sequence: CDR1 SGHAT, CDR2 FQNNGV. The germline V and J ends were trimmed by 4 bases and 1 base, with 10 bases remaining between them. This CDR3 is 15 amino acids long. In DNA, the CDR3 is TGTGCCAGCAGCTCGTGGACGGAAACTAATGAAAAACTGTTTTTT. Translating gives CASSSWTETNEKLFF.

The chain links TRBV5-6 to TRBJ2-2; either TRBD1 or TRBD2 may supply D (5 bases each). CDR1 is SGHDT and CDR2 is YYEEEE in the germline V gene. V shed 1 base and J shed 5 bases, with 21 bases lying between them. The length of the CDR3 is 18 residues. For the CDR3, the DNA is TGTGCCAGCAGCTTGTTGGGCGAAACAGAGGGGTGGACCGGGGAGCTGTTTTTT. Its protein is CASSLLGETEGWTGELFF.

The chain employs TRBV6-5 and TRBJ2-1; 8 bases are a match to TRBD2. CDR1 and CDR2 from the germline V gene are MNHEY and SVGAGI. CDR3 length: 16 residues. Trimming took 0 bases from V and 4 from J; bases not matched to a gene: 5. The CDR3 bases are TGTGCCAGCAGTTACTCGCCAGCGGGAGTTTACAATGAGCAGTTCTTC. It encodes CASSYSPAGVYNEQFF.